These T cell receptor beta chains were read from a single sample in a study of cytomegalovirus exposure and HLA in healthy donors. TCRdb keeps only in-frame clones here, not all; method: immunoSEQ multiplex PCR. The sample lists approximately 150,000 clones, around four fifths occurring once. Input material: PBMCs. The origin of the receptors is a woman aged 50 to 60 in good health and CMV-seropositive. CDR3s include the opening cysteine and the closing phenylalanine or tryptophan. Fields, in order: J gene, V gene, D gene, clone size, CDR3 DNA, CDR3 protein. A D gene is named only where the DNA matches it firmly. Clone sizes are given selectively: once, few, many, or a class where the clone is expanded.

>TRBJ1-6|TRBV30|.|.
TGTGCCTGGAGTGTGACGGGGGGAAATTCACCCCTCCACTTT
CAWSVTGGNSPLHF
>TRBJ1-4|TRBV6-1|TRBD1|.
TGTGCCAGCAGTGACCTCAGGGGGACTGAAAAACTGTTTTTT
CASSDLRGTEKLFF
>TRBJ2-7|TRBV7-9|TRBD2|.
TGTGCCAGCAGCTTAGGGGGGGGCTACGAGCAGTACTTC
CASSLGGGYEQYF
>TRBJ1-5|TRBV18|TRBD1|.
TGTGCCAGCTCGCCCGGACAGGGCAATCAGCCCCAGCATTTT
CASSPGQGNQPQHF
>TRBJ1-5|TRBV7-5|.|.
TGTGCCAGAAGCTCCCGAAGCGGGCTTAGCAATCAGCCCCAGCATTTT
CARSSRSGLSNQPQHF
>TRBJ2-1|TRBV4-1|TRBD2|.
TGCGCCAGCAGGCATGGGACTACTCGGGACAATGAGCAGTTCTTC
CASRHGTTRDNEQFF
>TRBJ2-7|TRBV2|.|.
TGTGCCAGCACCGAAGGATTAGCCCGGTGGTACTTC
CASTEGLARWYF
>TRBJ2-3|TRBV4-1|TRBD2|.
TGCGCCAGCAGCCAAGATATTACTAGCGGGCTCACAGATACGCAGTATTTT
CASSQDITSGLTDTQYF
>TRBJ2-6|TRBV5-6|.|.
TGTGCCAGCAGCTCCTCAGGGGCGGGGGCCAACGTCCTGACTTTC
CASSSSGAGANVLTF
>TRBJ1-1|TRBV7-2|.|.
TGTGCCAGCAGCCCTACGCGGGCAGCTGAAGCTTTCTTT
CASSPTRAAEAFF
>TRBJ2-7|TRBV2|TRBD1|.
TGTGCCAGCAGTGGGGACAGGGTCGGCCACGAGCAGTACTTC
CASSGDRVGHEQYF
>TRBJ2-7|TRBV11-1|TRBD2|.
TGTGCCAGCAGCCTTCTAGCGGGGGGTTCCTCGGGCCCTAAGTACTTC
CASSLLAGGSSGPKYF
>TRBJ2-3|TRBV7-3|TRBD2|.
TGTGCCAGCACCCCTGGCCCGGGACTAGCGGATACGCAGTATTTT
CASTPGPGLADTQYF
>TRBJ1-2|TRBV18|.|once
TGTGCCAGCTCACCACCTGACAGGATCGGGGGCTACACCTTC
CASSPPDRIGGYTF
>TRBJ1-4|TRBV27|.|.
TGTGCCAGCAGTTTGGACACAGAATCTGTAGCCGGTGGAAAACTGTTTTTT
CASSLDTESVAGGKLFF
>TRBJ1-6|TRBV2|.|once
TGTGCCAGCACGGACAAGAGATTCAGCTCCTATAATTCACCCCTCCACTTT
CASTDKRFSSYNSPLHF
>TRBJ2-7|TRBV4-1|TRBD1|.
TGCGCCAGCAGCCCAAGGACAGGGGGCTCCTACGAGCAGTACTTC
CASSPRTGGSYEQYF
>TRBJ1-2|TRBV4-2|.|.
TGTGCCAGCAGCCAAACAGACTATGGCTACACCTTC
CASSQTDYGYTF
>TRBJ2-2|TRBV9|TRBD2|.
TGTGCCAGCAGCGTAGAGGGTAGCGGGGGGGGCTTGACCGGGGAGCTGTTTTTT
CASSVEGSGGGLTGELFF
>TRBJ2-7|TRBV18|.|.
TGTGCCAGCTCACCTGAGAGGGGGTACGAGCAGTACTTC
CASSPERGYEQYF
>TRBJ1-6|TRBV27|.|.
TGTGCCAGCAGCCCGACAGCAAAAAATTCACCCCTCCACTTT
CASSPTAKNSPLHF
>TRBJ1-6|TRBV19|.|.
TGTGCCAGTACTGGCGGGGATGTCTCACCCCTCCACTTT
CASTGGDVSPLHF
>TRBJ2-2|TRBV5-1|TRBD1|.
TGCGCCAGCAGCTTGACAACAGGGGGGACCGGGGAGCTGTTTTTT
CASSLTTGGTGELFF
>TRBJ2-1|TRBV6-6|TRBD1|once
TGTGCCAGCAGCAGCCCGGGACAGATTATATACAATGAGCAGTTCTTC
CASSSPGQIIYNEQFF
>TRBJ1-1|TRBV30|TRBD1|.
TGTGCCTGGAGTCGGGACAGCAACACTGAAGCTTTCTTT
CAWSRDSNTEAFF
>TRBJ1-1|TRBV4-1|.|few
TGCGCCAGCAGCCAAGATCCAGGCACTGAAGCTTTCTTT
CASSQDPGTEAFF
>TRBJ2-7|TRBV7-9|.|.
TGTGCCAGCAGCCATAAGGTTCGGGACTACGAGCAGTACTTC
CASSHKVRDYEQYF